The next 14 T cell receptor beta chains were all read from a single sample in a study of blood T cell repertoires in COVID-19. Using immunoSEQ multiplex PCR, the repertoire was profiled, and TCRdb retains in-frame clones only, with some absent. The sample carries some 24,000 clones, 89% recorded once. Sequencing used peripheral blood. These TCRs come from a human donor in a cohort sampled during active COVID-19.

The chain links TRBV18 to TRBJ2-4; 7 bases fit TRBD2. The V and J ends lost 1 base and 0 bases, in that order; junction bases with no gene match: 18. Germline V gene lookup returns CDR1 KGHSH and CDR2 LQKENI. This CDR3 has 21 amino acids. The CDR3 reads CASSPQRGGRGGGIAKNIQYF. The CDR3 nucleotides are TGTGCCAGCTCACCACAGCGGGGAGGACGGGGAGGCGGCATAGCCAAAAACATTCAGTACTTC. Full variable domain (outside the CDR3, taken from reference TRBV18 and TRBJ2-4): NAGVMQNPRHLVRRRGQEARLRCSPMKGHSHVYWYRQLPEEGLKFMVYLQKENIIDESGMPKERFSAEFPKEGPSILRIQQVVRGDSAAYFCASSPQRGGRGGGIAKNIQYFGAGTRLSVL.

This chain joins TRBV6-2 or TRBV6-3 and TRBJ1-5; 7 nucleotides match TRBD1. Looked up from germline, CDR1 is MNHEY and CDR2 is SVGEGT. The CDR3 sequence is 16 residues long. V was clipped by 5 bases and J by 3 bases; unmatched bases: 10. The CDR3 nucleotides are TGTGCCAGCAGTCAGCGGACAGGTCTCAACAATCAGCCCCAGCATTTT. This codes for CASSQRTGLNNQPQHF.

This rearrangement joins TRBV11-2 to TRBJ2-7, with TRBD2 identical over 8 bases. V gave up 0 bases and J gave up 5 bases; unmatched junction bases: 12. The V gene's germline CDR1 is SGHAT and CDR2 FQNNGV. This CDR3 region has 17 residues. CDR3: CASSLEASGLVRDEQYF. DNA for the CDR3: TGTGCCAGCAGCTTAGAGGCTAGCGGGTTGGTAAGGGACGAGCAGTACTTC. Full variable domain (rest looked up from reference TRBV11-2 and TRBJ2-7): EAGVAQSPRYKIIEKRQSVAFWCNPISGHATLYWYQQILGQGPKLLIQFQNNGVVDDSQLPKDRFSAERLKGVDSTLKIQPAKLEDSAVYLCASSLEASGLVRDEQYFGPGTRLTVT.

V and J are TRBV11-2 and TRBJ2-5; D not resolved. This CDR3 contains 14 residues. The V and J ends lost 0 bases and 0 bases respectively, with 5 bases between them. CDR1 is SGHAT, CDR2 FQNNGV, per germline. The CDR3 nucleotides are TGTGCCAGCAGCTTAGACCTGTACCAAGAGACCCAGTACTTC. Protein: CASSLDLYQETQYF.

This chain uses TRBV5-8 with TRBJ2-1; 8 nucleotides agree with TRBD1. In germline, CDR1 is SGHTS, CDR2 YDEGEE. The CDR3 spans 15 residues. With 3 bases clipped from V and 1 base from J, the junction kept 3 bases outside the gene matches. The CDR3 DNA is TGTGCCAGCAGCTCAGGACAGGGATCCTACAATGAGCAGTTCTTC. It yields the protein CASSSGQGSYNEQFF.

This chain connects TRBV18 to TRBJ1-3, with TRBD1 as a possible D gene (6 bases). The germline V gene encodes CDR1 KGHSH and CDR2 LQKENI. V was pared by 3 bases and J by 0 bases, with 15 bases between. CDR3 length: 17 amino acids. This CDR3 reads CASSPGVGQNSGNTIYF. The CDR3 DNA is TGTGCCAGCTCACCCGGGGTGGGACAAAACTCTGGAAACACCATATATTTT.

The chain recombines TRBV4-3 with TRBJ2-1; 8 bases agree with TRBD2. Germline CDR1 LGHNA, CDR2 YSLEER. V trimming: 3 bases; J trimming: 3 bases; junction bases outside the gene matches: 1. CDR3 length: 14 amino acids. CDR3 residues: CASSQLAGYNEQFF. In DNA, the CDR3 is TGCGCCAGCAGCCAGCTAGCGGGCTACAATGAGCAGTTCTTC.

J is TRBJ1-1 and V is TRBV30; no clear D. V shed 2 bases and J shed 1 base, with 8 bases lying between them. Germline CDR1 reads GTSNPN; CDR2 reads SVGIG (reference sequence). The CDR3 extends over 13 amino acids. The CDR3 DNA is TGTGCCTGGAGTAGAGGTACGAACACTGAAGCTTTCTTT. Translation: CAWSRGTNTEAFF.

The chain links TRBV6-1 to TRBJ1-5, with D unresolved. The CDR3 spans 14 residues. V dropped 2 bases and J dropped 2 bases, with 7 bases sitting between them. Looked up from germline, CDR1 is MNHNS and CDR2 is SASEGT. CDR3 sequence reads: CASSESGGNQPQHF. DNA for the CDR3: TGTGCCAGCAGTGAAAGCGGGGGCAATCAGCCCCAGCATTTT.

The rearrangement joins TRBV6-1 to TRBJ1-4; unclear D gene. CDR3 length equals 16 residues. From germline, CDR1 is MNHNS and CDR2 SASEGT. The ends were cut back, 2 bases at V and 4 bases at J, with 14 bases in the middle. The CDR3 DNA is TGTGCCAGCAGTGAACCTGTGACGGGTCGTAATGAAAAACTGTTTTTT. Amino acid sequence: CASSEPVTGRNEKLFF.

The chain joins TRBV5-6 to TRBJ1-5; D is unresolved. CDR1 is SGHDT, CDR2 YYEEEE, per germline. The CDR3 totals 15 residues. V was cut by 0 bases and J by 7 bases, with 14 bases left in between. This CDR3 is CASSLAGKSGQPQHF. The CDR3, as DNA: TGTGCCAGCAGCTTGGCCGGAAAAAGCGGACAGCCCCAGCATTTT.

The sample holds one count of this clone. The rearrangement uses TRBV6-2 or TRBV6-3 and TRBJ2-1, with 10 bases aligning to TRBD2. The CDR3 consists of 16 residues. The V gene's germline CDR1 is MNHEY and CDR2 SVGEGT. The trim removed 1 base at V and 3 bases at J, leaving 3 bases unmatched. The CDR3, as DNA: TGTGCCAGCAGTTACTTAGCGGGAGGTTTCTACAATGAGCAGTTCTTC. It encodes CASSYLAGGFYNEQFF.

In nucleotides, the CDR3 is TGCGCCAGCAGCTTGACTGGACAGGGGCAGAACACTGAAGCTTTCTTT. Its protein is CASSLTGQGQNTEAFF. The rearrangement links TRBV5-1 to TRBJ1-1; 9 bases map to TRBD1. Germline CDR1 and CDR2: SGHRS and YFSETQ. The CDR3 runs 16 residues. With 1 base clipped from V and 1 base from J, the junction kept 5 bases outside the gene matches.

The chain links TRBV30 to TRBJ2-7, with 11 nucleotides matching TRBD1. Per the germline V gene, CDR1 is GTSNPN and CDR2 is SVGIG (reference sequence). The CDR3 length is 14 residues. V trimming: 3 bases; J trimming: 6 bases; junction bases outside the gene matches: 7. DNA of the CDR3: TGTGCCTGGAGCCTAGGGACAGGGGGATCCGAGCAGTACTTC. This translates into CAWSLGTGGSEQYF.